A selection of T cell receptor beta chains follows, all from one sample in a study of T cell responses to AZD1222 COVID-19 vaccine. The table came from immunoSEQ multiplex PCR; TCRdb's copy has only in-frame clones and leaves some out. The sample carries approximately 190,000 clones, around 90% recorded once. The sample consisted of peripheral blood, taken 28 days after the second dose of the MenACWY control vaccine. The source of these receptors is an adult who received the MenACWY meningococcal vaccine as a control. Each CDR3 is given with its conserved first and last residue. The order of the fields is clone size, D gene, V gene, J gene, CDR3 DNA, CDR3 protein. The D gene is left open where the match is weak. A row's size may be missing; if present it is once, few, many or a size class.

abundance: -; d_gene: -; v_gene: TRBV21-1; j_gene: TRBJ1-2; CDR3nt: TGTGCCAGCAGCGGGCTGGGACAGGGCTATGGCTACACCTTC; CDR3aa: CASSGLGQGYGYTF
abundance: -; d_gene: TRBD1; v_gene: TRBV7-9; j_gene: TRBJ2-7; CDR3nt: TGTGCCAGCAGCCCCAGGGACAGGGCCTACGAGCAGTACTTC; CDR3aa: CASSPRDRAYEQYF
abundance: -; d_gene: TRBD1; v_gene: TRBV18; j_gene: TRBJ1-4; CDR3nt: TGTGCCAGCTCACCTGGGACAGCGGAAAAACTGTTTTTT; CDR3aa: CASSPGTAEKLFF
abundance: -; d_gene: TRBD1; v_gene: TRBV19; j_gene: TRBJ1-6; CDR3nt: TGTGCCAGTAATCAACCGCCGACAGGGATTAATTCACCCCTCCACTTT; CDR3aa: CASNQPPTGINSPLHF
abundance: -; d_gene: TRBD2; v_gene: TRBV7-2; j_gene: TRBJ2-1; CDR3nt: TGTGCCAGCAGCCGCACTAGCGGGGGATACAATGAGCAGTTCTTC; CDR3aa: CASSRTSGGYNEQFF
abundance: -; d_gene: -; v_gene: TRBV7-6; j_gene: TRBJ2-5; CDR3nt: TGTGCCAGCAGCTTACCCCCTAACAGGGTCCAAGAGACCCAGTACTTC; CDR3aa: CASSLPPNRVQETQYF
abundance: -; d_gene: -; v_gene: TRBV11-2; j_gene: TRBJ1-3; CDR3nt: TGTGCCAGCAGCTTAGTTATGCAGCCTCGCTCTGGAAACACCATATATTTT; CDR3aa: CASSLVMQPRSGNTIYF
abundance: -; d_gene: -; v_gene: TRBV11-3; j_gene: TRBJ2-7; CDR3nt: TGTGCCAGCAGCTTAGATGGGGCTTACGAGCAGTACTTC; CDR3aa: CASSLDGAYEQYF
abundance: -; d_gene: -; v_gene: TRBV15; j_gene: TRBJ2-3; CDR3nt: TGTGCCACCAGCAGAGATTCGAAGGCAGGGGCGCAGTATTTT; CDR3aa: CATSRDSKAGAQYF
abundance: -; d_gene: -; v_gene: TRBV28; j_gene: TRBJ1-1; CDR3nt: TGTGCCAGCAGTTTACCTGGGACCGGGGAGCGCACTGAAGCTTTCTTT; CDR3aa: CASSLPGTGERTEAFF
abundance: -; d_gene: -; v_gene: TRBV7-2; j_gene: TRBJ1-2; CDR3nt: TGTGCCAGCAGCTTAGAAGGGAGAAGAGGCTACACCTTC; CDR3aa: CASSLEGRRGYTF
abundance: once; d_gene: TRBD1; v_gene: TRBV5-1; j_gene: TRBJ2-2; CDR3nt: TGCGCCAGCAGCATGGGACAGGGGGCAAAGAACACCGGGGAGCTGTTTTTT; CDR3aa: CASSMGQGAKNTGELFF
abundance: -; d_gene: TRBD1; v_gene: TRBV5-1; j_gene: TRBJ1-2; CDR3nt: TGCGCCAGCAGCCCGGGACAGGCCTCGCCCTACCATGGCTACACCTTC; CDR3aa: CASSPGQASPYHGYTF
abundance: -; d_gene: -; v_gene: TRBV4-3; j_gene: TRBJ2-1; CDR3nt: TGCGCCAGCAGCCAAGAAGGAAGGGGATACAATGAGCAGTTCTTC; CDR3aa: CASSQEGRGYNEQFF
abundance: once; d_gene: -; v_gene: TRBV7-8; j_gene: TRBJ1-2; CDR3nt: TGTGCCAGCAGCTTAAATAGGGGCGGAGGGTCTGGCTACACCTTC; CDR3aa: CASSLNRGGGSGYTF
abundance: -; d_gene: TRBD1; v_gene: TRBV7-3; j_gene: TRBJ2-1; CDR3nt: TGTGCCAGCAGCCCCCGACAGGGAGTGTCCAATGAGCAGTTCTTC; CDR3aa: CASSPRQGVSNEQFF
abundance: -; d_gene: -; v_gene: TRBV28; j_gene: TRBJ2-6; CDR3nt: TGTGCCAGCAGCCTAGCCCCTGGGGCCAACGTCCTGACTTTC; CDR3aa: CASSLAPGANVLTF
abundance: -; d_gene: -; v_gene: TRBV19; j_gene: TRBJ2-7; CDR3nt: TGTGCCAGTAGAGCCAGGGGGGGGCGCGAGCAGTACTTC; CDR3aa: CASRARGGREQYF
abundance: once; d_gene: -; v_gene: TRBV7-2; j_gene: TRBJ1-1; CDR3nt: TGTGCCAGCAGCTCCGTGACAGGTACCACTGAAGCTTTCTTT; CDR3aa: CASSSVTGTTEAFF
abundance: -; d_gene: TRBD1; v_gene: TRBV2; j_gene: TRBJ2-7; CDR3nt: TGTGCCAGCAGTGAGACCTGGACAGGGGCGGGCTACGAGCAGTACTTC; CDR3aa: CASSETWTGAGYEQYF
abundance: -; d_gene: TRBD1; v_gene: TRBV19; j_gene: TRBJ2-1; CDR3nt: TGTGCCAGTTCTATCGGACAGGGCTCCTACAATGAGCAGTTCTTC; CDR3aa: CASSIGQGSYNEQFF
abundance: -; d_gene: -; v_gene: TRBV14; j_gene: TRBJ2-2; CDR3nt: TGTGCCAGCAGCCCCCGACAAACGAACACCGGGGAGCTGTTTTTT; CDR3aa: CASSPRQTNTGELFF
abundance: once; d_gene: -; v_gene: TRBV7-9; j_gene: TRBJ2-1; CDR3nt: TGTGCCAGCAGCTTAGGAAGCGGACGCTCCTACAATGAGCAGTTCTTC; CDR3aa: CASSLGSGRSYNEQFF